These T cell receptor beta chains were read from a single sample in a study of cytomegalovirus exposure and HLA in healthy donors. The table came from immunoSEQ multiplex PCR; TCRdb's copy has only in-frame clones and leaves some out. This table holds around 180,000 clones, 65% to 80% found once. Sequences were obtained from PBMCs. All receptors derive from a woman aged 40 to 50 in good health and CMV-seronegative. The CDR3 runs from the conserved cysteine through the conserved F or W. Each record gives: D gene, V gene, clone size, J gene, CDR3 DNA, CDR3 protein. A D gene is named only where the DNA matches it firmly. Size tells how often a clone was seen (once, few, many) or the class of an expanded clone, and some rows leave it out.

-	TRBV7-9	once	TRBJ1-1	TGTGCCAGCAGCTTAGATTCCCTAAGCGAAGCTTTCTTT	CASSLDSLSEAFF
-	TRBV18	once	TRBJ2-3	TGTGCCAGCTCCTGGGGCCCCACAGATACGCAGTATTTT	CASSWGPTDTQYF
TRBD1	TRBV2	-	TRBJ1-5	TGTGCCAGCAATAAACAGGGGAAGAGCAATCAGCCCCAGCATTTT	CASNKQGKSNQPQHF
-	TRBV30	-	TRBJ2-1	TGTGCCTGGAGCCCGGCTAGGTTAGGTGAGCAGTTCTTC	CAWSPARLGEQFF
-	TRBV7-2	-	TRBJ2-1	TGTGCCAGCAGCTTAGCCCCCGCCAGGTCCTCCTACAATGAGCAGTTCTTC	CASSLAPARSSYNEQFF
-	TRBV15	-	TRBJ2-3	TGTGCCACCAGCAGAGAGGCGGGCTCTAGCACAGATACGCAGTATTTT	CATSREAGSSTDTQYF
TRBD1	TRBV7-3	-	TRBJ1-1	TGTGCCAGCAGCTTAAAATCAGGGGGGCAGAACACTGAAGCTTTCTTT	CASSLKSGGQNTEAFF
-	TRBV6-6	-	TRBJ1-2	TGTGCCAGCATTCCGGGGGTGGGCTATGGCTACACCTTC	CASIPGVGYGYTF
-	TRBV7-3	-	TRBJ2-1	TGTGCCAGCAGCGACAGCTCCGCACCTTACAATGAGCAGTTCTTC	CASSDSSAPYNEQFF
-	TRBV6-1	-	TRBJ1-1	TGTGCCAGCAGAGGGACTATCGTTGATGAATGGTTCTTT	CASRGTIVDEWFF
-	TRBV19	-	TRBJ2-6	TGTGCCAGTACCGTCTCTGGGGCCAACGTCCTGACTTTC	CASTVSGANVLTF
TRBD1	TRBV19	-	TRBJ1-2	TGTGCCAGTCAAGCAAACGACAGGGCCCGTGGCTACACCTTC	CASQANDRARGYTF
-	TRBV2	-	TRBJ1-2	TGTGCCAGCTTTAGAAGGGGTTCTGGCTACACCTTC	CASFRRGSGYTF
-	TRBV4-3	few	TRBJ2-2	TGCGCCAGCAGCCAAGAGGACCGGGGAGTTTTGGGTACCGGGGAGCTGTTTTTT	CASSQEDRGVLGTGELFF
-	TRBV4-1	-	TRBJ2-1	TGCGCCAGCAGCCAAGATACGGGATCGAGAGATGAGCAGTTCTTC	CASSQDTGSRDEQFF
-	TRBV19	-	TRBJ1-2	TGTGCCAGTAGTATGTTCGGCAGTAGGAGCGGCTATGGCTACACCTTC	CASSMFGSRSGYGYTF
TRBD1	TRBV28	-	TRBJ2-6	TGTGCCAGCAGTTTAAGCGGACAGGGAAACTCTGGGGCCAACGTCCTGACTTTC	CASSLSGQGNSGANVLTF
-	TRBV28	few	TRBJ1-2	TGTGCCAGCGGGAGGGGCTATGGCTACACCTTC	CASGRGYGYTF
TRBD2	TRBV2	-	TRBJ2-5	TGTGCCAGCAGTTTGGCGGGGGGGCAAGAGACCCAGTACTTC	CASSLAGGQETQYF
-	TRBV28	-	TRBJ1-1	TGTGCCAGCAGTTTGAGGGGGATCACTGAAGCTTTCTTT	CASSLRGITEAFF
-	TRBV10-2	-	TRBJ1-2	TGCGCCAGCGCACAGGGCCACTATGGCTACACCTTC	CASAQGHYGYTF
TRBD1	TRBV4-2	-	TRBJ1-4	TGTGCCAGCAGCCAAGCTCTATCAGGGGGTGAAGGAAAACTGTTTTTT	CASSQALSGGEGKLFF
TRBD1	TRBV13	once	TRBJ2-2	TGTGCCAGCAGTTGGACCGGGACAGCGAACACCGGGGAGCTGTTTTTT	CASSWTGTANTGELFF
TRBD1	TRBV9	few	TRBJ2-1	TGTGCCAGCAGCCTTGGACAGGGCATCCACAATGAGCAGTTCTTC	CASSLGQGIHNEQFF
TRBD2	TRBV2	-	TRBJ2-3	TGTGCCAGCAGTGTAGGACTAGCGGGTGACACAGATACGCAGTATTTT	CASSVGLAGDTDTQYF
-	TRBV4-3	-	TRBJ1-6	TGCGCCAGCAGCCAAGAAGTTGGGGAGCCCCTCCACTTT	CASSQEVGEPLHF
-	TRBV7-9	-	TRBJ1-2	TGTTCCAGCAGCTTCGGACTCCCATCCAACAACTATGGCTACACCTTC	CSSSFGLPSNNYGYTF
-	TRBV29-1	-	TRBJ1-2	TGCAGCGTTGATGAGGTTCCGGGCTACACCTTC	CSVDEVPGYTF
TRBD1	TRBV9	-	TRBJ1-1	TGTGCCAGCAGCGTAGCCGGGGACAGCAAAACTGAAGCTTTCTTT	CASSVAGDSKTEAFF
TRBD1	TRBV5-6	-	TRBJ2-7	TGTGCCAGCAGCTTGGCCCAAGGGACAGGAAGAGGAGAGCAGTACTTC	CASSLAQGTGRGEQYF
TRBD1	TRBV2	-	TRBJ1-4	TGTGCCAGCAGGAAGGGGGCCAGTGAAAAACTGTTTTTT	CASRKGASEKLFF
TRBD2	TRBV25-1	-	TRBJ2-1	TGTGCCAGCAGTGCAATAGCGGGATCCGGGCATGAGCAGTTCTTC	CASSAIAGSGHEQFF
TRBD2	TRBV7-3	-	TRBJ2-1	TGTGCCAGCAGCCCTATAGCGGGAGAAACTCGCGGTGAGCAGTTCTTC	CASSPIAGETRGEQFF
TRBD1	TRBV27	-	TRBJ2-7	TGTGCCAGCAGCCCGACCGGGACAGGGACCTACGAGCAGTACTTC	CASSPTGTGTYEQYF
-	TRBV5-6	-	TRBJ2-7	TGTGCCAGCAGCCTCCCGGGGATGGGGGAGCAGTACTTC	CASSLPGMGEQYF
TRBD2	TRBV4-1	-	TRBJ2-7	TGCGCCAGCAGCCCTCAAAGGACTAGCGGGACCTACGAGCAGTACTTC	CASSPQRTSGTYEQYF
TRBD1	TRBV7-2	-	TRBJ1-4	TGTGCCAGCAGCCCTCGGGACAGGGGGTGGGGGAGGAATGAAAAACTGTTTTTT	CASSPRDRGWGRNEKLFF
-	TRBV5-6	-	TRBJ2-1	TGTGCCAGCAGCTCTCCGGGGGGCGACAGCTCCTACAATGAGCAGTTCTTC	CASSSPGGDSSYNEQFF
-	TRBV5-1	-	TRBJ2-1	TGCGCCAGCAGCTTAGGGGGTGGGCATGAGCAGTTCTTC	CASSLGGGHEQFF
-	TRBV10-3	-	TRBJ2-2	TGTGCCATCCCCTTGGGCCCCTCGAACACCGGGGAGCTGTTTTTT	CAIPLGPSNTGELFF
TRBD1	TRBV28	-	TRBJ1-2	TGTGCCAGCAGCCTAACAGGGGACCCTGGCTACACCTTC	CASSLTGDPGYTF
-	TRBV5-6	once	TRBJ1-2	TGTGCCAGCAGCTCCCCGGCAGGGGAGATGGGCTATGGCTACACCTTC	CASSSPAGEMGYGYTF
-	TRBV5-8	-	TRBJ2-7	TGTGCCAGCAGCTTTCCCGCGTCGGGGGCGGGAGCCCCGGGGGAGCAGTACTTC	CASSFPASGAGAPGEQYF
-	TRBV7-3	-	TRBJ2-1	TGTGCCAGCAGCTCCAACGGAGGGAGGAATGAGCAGTTCTTC	CASSSNGGRNEQFF
TRBD2	TRBV4-3	-	TRBJ2-3	TGCGCCAGCAGCCCCCGGGGGGGGGCGAACACAGATACGCAGTATTTT	CASSPRGGANTDTQYF
TRBD2	TRBV27	medium-sized	TRBJ2-1	TGTGCCAGCAGTTCAGGGACTAGCGCGAACAATGAGCAGTTCTTC	CASSSGTSANNEQFF
-	TRBV4-1	-	TRBJ1-5	TGCGCCAGCAGCCAAGAGAGGTCGCAGCCCCAGCATTTT	CASSQERSQPQHF
-	TRBV7-3	-	TRBJ1-1	TGTGCCAGCAGCTATACAGTGAACACTGAAGCTTTCTTT	CASSYTVNTEAFF
-	TRBV7-2	-	TRBJ2-1	TGTGCCAGCAGCTTAGTAGGGAGCAATGAGCAGTTCTTC	CASSLVGSNEQFF
TRBD1	TRBV7-9	few	TRBJ1-1	TGTGCCAGCAGCCTCAGGACAGGGGGCAACACTGAAGCTTTCTTT	CASSLRTGGNTEAFF
TRBD1	TRBV4-3	-	TRBJ2-7	TGCGCCAGCAGCTCGGGACAGCCTTCGGACGAGCAGTACTTC	CASSSGQPSDEQYF